This is a list of T cell receptor beta chains from one sample in a study of blood T cell repertoires in COVID-19. Sequenced by immunoSEQ multiplex PCR; TCRdb stores in-frame clones only, minus some. The table has under 250,000 clones, 70% to 85% seen once. Sample: PBMCs or T cells enriched from blood (not recorded which). These TCRs come from a woman aged 55-69 years who had recovered from COVID-19. Each CDR3 is given without its conserved first and last residue.

V gene	J gene	CDR3 length	CDR3 protein
TRBV19	TRBJ2-1	13	ASSIQGGPVNEQF
TRBV6-5	TRBJ1-5	13	ASRQTGGSNQPQH
TRBV11-2	TRBJ2-7	13	ASSTRTGEYYEQY
TRBV19	TRBJ1-2	11	ASRIGTDNGYT
TRBV7-9	TRBJ1-2	13	ASSQRDRGRSGYT
TRBV6-5	TRBJ1-2	13	ASSPGQGANYGYT
TRBV10-3	TRBJ2-7	12	AILGGTVGHEQY
TRBV7-6	TRBJ2-1	14	ASSLLGSWTNNEQF
TRBV30	TRBJ1-1	14	AWSVSTMGGNTEAF
TRBV5-5	TRBJ2-7	13	ASSPLAGGSYEQY
TRBV19	TRBJ2-2	17	ASTLLRDRGPRGTGELF
TRBV4-1	TRBJ2-1	13	ASSPGGRWYNEQF
TRBV12-3/TRBV12-4	TRBJ1-1	11	ASRLTGNTEAF
TRBV27	TRBJ1-2	13	ASSPDRGPNYGYT
TRBV6-5	TRBJ1-5	11	ASSSAGNQPQH
TRBV10-2	TRBJ1-1	11	ASSDGENTEAF
TRBV18	TRBJ2-4	13	ASSPGGGQIGIQY
TRBV3-1/TRBV3-2	TRBJ1-4	12	ASSQGGQGEKLF
TRBV6-5	TRBJ2-1	13	ASSYRLAGVGEQF
TRBV6-6	TRBJ2-1	11	ASGKSGSNEQF
TRBV5-1	TRBJ1-6	13	ASSIDTAGNSPLH
TRBV5-4	TRBJ1-2	10	ASGVHGYGYT
TRBV5-6	TRBJ2-4	13	ASSWAGLALNIQY
TRBV7-2	TRBJ1-3	13	ASSRELRAGNTIY
TRBV6-5	TRBJ2-7	11	ASSQGKWDEQY
TRBV7-8	TRBJ1-3	13	ASSMRRASGNTIY
TRBV5-6	TRBJ1-2	11	ASSLRGGGGYT
TRBV4-2	TRBJ2-1	12	ASSQGRGPREQF
TRBV6-5	TRBJ1-2	13	ASSKDRRENYGYT